One and the same sample provided the 3 T cell receptor beta chains below, sequenced in a study of T cells in Graves' hyperthyroidism and ophthalmopathy. Amplified regions were TCR beta CDR3 sequences from RNA transcripts. HTBI primers were used for first-round RT-PCR of the TCR CDR3. TCRdb re-called the multiplex PCR reads through MiXCR, storing one row per CDR3 protein. The table lists 460,000 or so distinct CDR3 sequences, approximately 15% of them singletons. The sample consisted of blood. These receptors were obtained from a woman under 30 with Graves' hyperthyroidism.

This clonotype showed up many times. The chain carries TRBV12-3 or TRBV12-4 and TRBJ2-7; tentatively, D is TRBD2 (6 bases). V dropped 3 bases and J dropped 0 bases, with 15 bases sitting between them. CDR3 length equals 16 residues. CDR3 nucleotide sequence: TGTGCCAGCAGTTTGGGAGGACTACCAATCTCCTACGAGCAGTACTTC. Protein sequence: CASSLGGLPISYEQYF.

The CDR3 region has the DNA TGTGCCAGCACCCCCGGGACTTTTTACAATGAGCAGTTCTTC. It codes for CASTPGTFYNEQFF. This chain links TRBV28 with TRBJ2-1; D might be TRBD2 (6 bases). The CDR3 length is 14 residues. The germline V gene encodes CDR1 MDHEN and CDR2 SYDVKM. V was pared by 7 bases and J by 4 bases, with 14 bases between. The full variable domain, completed using reference TRBV28 and TRBJ2-1, is DVKVTQSSRYLVKRTGEKVFLECVQDMDHENMFWYRQDPGLGLRLIYFSYDVKMKEKGDIPEGYSVSREKKERFSLILESASTNQTSMYLCASTPGTFYNEQFFGPGTRLTVL.

This clonotype was counted a few times. The V and J genes are TRBV25-1 and TRBJ1-6; no reliable D call. The germline V and J ends were trimmed by 6 bases and 6 bases, with 15 bases remaining between them. The CDR3 has 15 residues. CDR1 and CDR2 (germline): MGHDK, SYGVNS. The CDR3 nucleotides read TGTGCCAGCAGGGAAAGGGCGCTGATTAATTCACCCCTCCACTTT. Translating gives CASRERALINSPLHF.